The following is a TCR beta chain sequence with its context. CDR1 LNHDA and CDR2 SQIVND come from the germline V gene (reference sequence). This CDR3 has 14 amino acids. V trimming: 5 bases; J trimming: 7 bases; junction bases outside the gene matches: 6. After extraction with the RNeasy kit, roughly 0.5 to 1 ug of the RNA was reverse transcribed using random hexamers. TCRdb fed the immunoSEQ multiplex PCR reads into MiXCR, producing one record per CDR3 protein. The sample lists about 250,000 distinct CDR3 sequences; just under 95% were seen once. These data are taken from a study of CD8 T cells in Susac syndrome.

The V and J genes are TRBV19 and TRBJ2-2, with 8 bases aligning to TRBD2. The receptor was derived from a human donor with multiple sclerosis. The sequenced material came from CD4+ T cells from PBMCs. The CDR3 spells CASSRAGGRGELFF. In DNA, the CDR3 is TGTGCCAGTAGTCGCGCGGGAGGCCGCGGGGAGCTGTTTTTT.